The 24 T cell receptor beta chains given below trace back to one sample, sequenced in a study of CD8 T cells in ankylosing spondylitis. TCRdb reanalysed the 5' RACE reads using MiXCR and keeps one entry per CDR3 protein. In the table there are more than 650,000 distinct CDR3 sequences, 10% to 15% of which are singletons. For these receptors, no antigen is known. The study's findings and limits: Roughly eight highly homologous variants made up a TCR beta motif that seemed to typify ankylosing spondylitis blood.

The sequencing sample was made of blood, either unsorted or a sorted T cell fraction (not recorded which). The receptors were gathered from a male donor with ankylosing spondylitis.

This clonotype was seen at least ten times. The chain joins TRBV18 to TRBJ2-1; D not resolved. Germline V gene data show CDR1 as KGHSH and CDR2 as LQKENI. CDR3 length: 15 residues. Between the trimmed V and J ends, which lost 0 bases and 3 bases, there was a span of 9 bases. The CDR3 is CASSPPDPNYNEQFF. Written as DNA, the CDR3 is TGTGCCAGCTCACCACCAGACCCAAACTACAATGAGCAGTTCTTC.

This clonotype has ten or more counts. The V gene is TRBV4-3, the J gene TRBJ1-2; D not resolved. V lost 0 bases to trimming and J lost 8 bases, with 10 bases between them. Germline V lookup: CDR1 LGHNA, CDR2 YSLEER. This CDR3 is built from 13 residues. As DNA, the CDR3 is TGCGCCAGCAGCCAAGATCCATTCCGGGGCTACACCTTC. Translating gives CASSQDPFRGYTF.

This clonotype has a count of ten or more. The chain recombines TRBV20-1 with TRBJ2-1; 8 bases map to TRBD1. Germline values: CDR1 DFQATT, CDR2 SNEGSKA (reference sequence). The CDR3 is 12 residues long. J lost 5 bases, V lost 7 bases, and 4 bases had no gene match. CDR3 nucleotides: TGCAGTGTTGGGACAGGCGACAATGAGCAGTTCTTC. As protein: CSVGTGDNEQFF.

This clonotype was observed at least ten times. CDR3 sequence (DNA): TGCGCCAGCAGCTTTCTAGCGGGACTACCTGAGCAGTTCTTC. Residues: CASSFLAGLPEQFF. The rearrangement joins TRBV5-1 to TRBJ2-1, with 9 bases fitting TRBD2. After removal of 2 bases from V and 9 bases from J, the junction contained 6 bases not matched to a gene. CDR3 length: 14 amino acids. The V gene's germline CDR1 is SGHRS and CDR2 YFSETQ.

In this sample, this clonotype turned up many times. The CDR3 loop is CSARGAATNEKLFF. CDR3 nucleotide sequence: TGCAGTGCTAGAGGGGCAGCAACTAATGAAAAACTGTTTTTT. The chain carries TRBV20-1 and TRBJ1-4; D remains ambiguous. V was clipped by 1 base and J by 0 bases, with 6 bases between them. From germline, CDR1 is DFQATT and CDR2 SNEGSKA (reference sequence). The CDR3 totals 14 residues.

This clonotype was recorded many times. The V call is TRBV10-3, the J call TRBJ1-2; no clear D gene. V lost 3 bases to trimming and J lost 0 bases, with 8 bases between them. Germline assignment: CDR1 ENHRY and CDR2 SYGVKD. The CDR3 runs 14 residues. This CDR3 is CAISETEPNYGYTF. DNA of the CDR3: TGTGCCATCAGTGAAACGGAACCTAACTATGGCTACACCTTC.

This clonotype was seen a handful of times. This CDR3 is CASSVTRLAGELFF. As DNA, the CDR3 is TGTGCCAGCAGTGTAACTCGGTTAGCCGGGGAGCTGTTTTTT. The V and J genes are TRBV6-5 and TRBJ2-2, with unresolved D. The CDR3 is 14 residues long. In germline, CDR1 is MNHEY, CDR2 SVGAGI. Trimming cost V 5 bases and J 6 bases, with 13 bases left between them.

The V call is TRBV12-3 or TRBV12-4, the J call TRBJ1-1; D not certain. V shed 3 bases and J shed 6 bases, with 11 bases lying between them. The length of the CDR3 is 13 residues. CDR3 sequence (DNA): TGTGCCAGCAGTTTGGGCACCCCCCCTGAAGCTTTCTTT. Protein product: CASSLGTPPEAFF.

The J gene is TRBJ1-1, the V gene TRBV3-1; D uncertain. The CDR3 is 13 residues long. Germline loops: CDR1 LGHDT, CDR2 YNNKEL (reference sequence). Trimming pared 0 bases from V and 3 bases from J, leaving 5 bases between. The CDR3 spells CASSQDLYTEAFF. Here the CDR3 DNA reads TGTGCCAGCAGCCAAGATCTCTACACTGAAGCTTTCTTT. Together with reference TRBV3-1 and TRBJ1-1, the CDR3 gives the full variable domain: DTAVSQTPKYLVTQMGNDKSIKCEQNLGHDTMYWYKQDSKKFLKIMFSYNNKELIINETVPNRFSPKSPDKAHLNLHINSLELGDSAVYFCASSQDLYTEAFFGQGTRLTVV.

V gene TRBV7-3 combines with J gene TRBJ2-3; tentatively, D is TRBD2 (6 bases). CDR1 and CDR2 (germline): SGHTA, FQGTGA. The CDR3 has 14 residues. Trimming cost V 1 base and J 5 bases, with 10 bases left between them. The CDR3 bases are TGTGCCAGCAGCTTAAGTAGCGGCTTAGATACGCAGTATTTT. Its translation is CASSLSSGLDTQYF.

The sample holds many counts of this clonotype. This chain joins TRBV7-2 and TRBJ2-1; weak D call: TRBD1 (6 bases). Germline loops: CDR1 SGHTA, CDR2 FQGNSA. Deletions cut 1 base from V and 5 bases from J, with 15 bases between. There are 16 residues in the CDR3. The CDR3 DNA reads TGTGCCAGCAGCTTAGTCGTACAGGGTGAGAACAATGAGCAGTTCTTC. Translated, it gives CASSLVVQGENNEQFF.

The V and J genes are TRBV7-2 and TRBJ1-6; D might be TRBD1 (5 bases). With 4 bases removed from V and 5 bases from J, the gap between germline ends came to 12 bases. This CDR3 is 15 amino acids long. Germline V gene data show CDR1 as SGHTA and CDR2 as FQGNSA. CDR3 in DNA: TGTGCCAGCAGCTCGGGGACTTTTAATAATTCACCCCTCCACTTT. It encodes CASSSGTFNNSPLHF.

This chain connects TRBV5-1 to TRBJ2-5; D uncertain. The germline gives CDR1 SGHRS, CDR2 YFSETQ. This CDR3 contains 15 residues. Deletions cut 4 bases from V and 5 bases from J, with 18 bases between. The CDR3 spells CASSRPQPGMETQYF. DNA of the CDR3: TGCGCCAGCAGCCGACCCCAACCTGGGATGGAGACCCAGTACTTC.

The chain links TRBV28 to TRBJ2-1; tentative D call: TRBD1 (6 bases). Trimming removed 7 bases from V and 1 base from J, with 11 bases in between. This CDR3 spans 14 amino acids. Per germline, CDR1 MDHEN and CDR2 SYDVKM. The CDR3 is CASNDRRSYNEQFF. The CDR3 DNA is TGTGCCAGCAACGACAGGAGATCCTACAATGAGCAGTTCTTC.

This clonotype was observed once. This chain links TRBV5-1 with TRBJ2-1, with D possibly being TRBD1 (7 bases). This CDR3 region has 17 residues. V lost 3 bases and J lost 0, with 16 bases in between. The V gene's germline CDR1 is SGHRS and CDR2 YFSETQ. This CDR3 reads CASSWAGQSSSYNEQFF. The CDR3 coding sequence is TGCGCCAGCAGCTGGGCGGGACAGTCTAGCTCCTACAATGAGCAGTTCTTC.

At least ten counts were recorded for this clonotype. The CDR3 loop is CASSETGELFF. The CDR3 DNA reads as TGTGCCAGCAGCGAAACCGGGGAGCTGTTTTTT. The gene calls are TRBV7-8 and TRBJ2-2; no clear D. CDR3 length: 11 amino acids. CDR1 SGHVS and CDR2 FQNEAQ come from the germline V gene. Trimming shortened V by 5 bases and J by 5 bases, and 3 bases separated the two germline ends.

This clonotype appeared many times. The V and J genes are TRBV15 and TRBJ2-5; D remains ambiguous. The CDR3 consists of 15 residues. Looked up from germline, CDR1 is LNHNV and CDR2 is YYDKDF (reference sequence). Trimming took 1 base from V and 5 from J, leaving 14 bases between them. The CDR3 loop reads CATSRGLGSRETQYF. The CDR3 DNA reads as TGTGCCACCAGCAGAGGCCTGGGGTCGAGGGAGACCCAGTACTTC.

The rearrangement joins TRBV4-3 to TRBJ2-5, with a tentative D call TRBD2 (7 bases). This CDR3 contains 15 residues. Trimming cost V 4 bases and J 4 bases, with 16 bases left between them. Germline assignment: CDR1 LGHNA and CDR2 YSLEER. CDR3 region: CASSRWGRGGETQYF. CDR3 bases: TGCGCCAGCAGCCGATGGGGTAGGGGGGGAGAGACCCAGTACTTC.

This clonotype was observed a handful of times. V and J are TRBV20-1 and TRBJ2-3, with TRBD2 identical over 8 bases. Germline CDR1 DFQATT, CDR2 SNEGSKA (reference sequence). V was clipped by 5 bases and J by 4 bases; unmatched bases: 5. The CDR3 covers 13 residues. The CDR3 is CSAPGGPADTQYF. CDR3 in DNA: TGCAGTGCTCCGGGGGGGCCGGCAGATACGCAGTATTTT.

V is TRBV20-1 and J is TRBJ2-7; 12 nucleotides align to TRBD2. Germline trimming cut 6 bases from V and 7 bases from J; bases unmatched to any gene: 16. Germline V gene lookup returns CDR1 DFQATT and CDR2 SNEGSKA (reference sequence). The CDR3 is 16 residues long. CDR3 nucleotide sequence: TGCAGTGCAATACCCGACGGACTAGCGGGATCAGAGGAGCAGTACTTC. This translates into CSAIPDGLAGSEEQYF.

This clonotype occurred a few times. An end of the junction differs from the germline gene, which may be a read error. The gene calls are TRBV3-1 and TRBJ1-2; the D is unclear. The CDR3 has 15 amino acids. Germline V gives CDR1 LGHDT, CDR2 YNNKEL (reference sequence). The CDR3: CASSSRAGAYYGYTF. The CDR3 nucleotides read TGTGCCAGCAGCTCGAGGGCAGGAGCATACTATGGCTACACTTTC.

The chain recombines TRBV3-1 with TRBJ2-2; either TRBD1 or TRBD2 may supply D (5 bases each). This CDR3 has 19 residues. Germline-derived CDR1 and CDR2 are LGHDT and YNNKEL (reference sequence). V dropped 4 bases and J dropped 1 base, with 22 bases sitting between them. This CDR3 reads CASSRRKGTDQMNTGELFF. CDR3 nucleotide sequence: TGTGCCAGCAGCCGCCGAAAAGGGACGGACCAAATGAACACCGGGGAGCTGTTTTTT.

This clonotype was found many times. The chain couples TRBV12-3 or TRBV12-4 to TRBJ2-3, with 7 bases that match TRBD2. The trim removed 7 bases at V and 4 bases at J, leaving 5 bases unmatched. This CDR3 spans 13 amino acids. The CDR3 region is CASTLRGADTQYF. CDR3 DNA: TGTGCCAGCACTCTTCGGGGGGCAGATACGCAGTATTTT.

A few counts support this clonotype. This chain links TRBV20-1 with TRBJ2-5; TRBD2 might be the D (6 bases). Germline CDR1 is DFQATT and CDR2 is SNEGSKA (reference sequence). The V end was cut by 5 bases, the J end by 0 bases, with 13 bases between. The CDR3 is 14 residues long. The CDR3 coding sequence is TGCAGTGCTCCGGGGGTTGGGTACCAAGAGACCCAGTACTTC. Its translation is CSAPGVGYQETQYF.